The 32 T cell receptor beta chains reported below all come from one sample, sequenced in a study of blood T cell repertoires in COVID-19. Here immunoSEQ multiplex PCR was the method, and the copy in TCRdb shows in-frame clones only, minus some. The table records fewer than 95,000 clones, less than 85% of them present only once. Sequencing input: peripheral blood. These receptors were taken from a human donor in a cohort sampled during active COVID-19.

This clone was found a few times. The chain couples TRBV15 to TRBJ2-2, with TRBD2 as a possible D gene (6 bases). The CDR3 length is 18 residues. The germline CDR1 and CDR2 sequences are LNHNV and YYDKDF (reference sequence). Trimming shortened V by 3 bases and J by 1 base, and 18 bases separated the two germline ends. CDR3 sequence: CATSRTLAGTLNTGELFF. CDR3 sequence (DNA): TGTGCCACCAGCAGGACATTAGCCGGGACTTTGAACACCGGGGAGCTGTTTTTT. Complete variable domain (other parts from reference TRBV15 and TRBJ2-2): DAMVIQNPRYQVTQFGKPVTLSCSQTLNHNVMYWYQQKSSQAPKLLFHYYDKDFNNEADTPDNFQSRRPNTSFCFLDIRSPGLGDTAMYLCATSRTLAGTLNTGELFFGEGSRLTVL.

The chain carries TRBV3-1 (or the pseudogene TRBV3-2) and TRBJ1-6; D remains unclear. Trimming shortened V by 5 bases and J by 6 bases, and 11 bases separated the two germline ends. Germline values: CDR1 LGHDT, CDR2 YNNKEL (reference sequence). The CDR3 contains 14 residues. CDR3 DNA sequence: TGTGCCAGCAGCTACGGGTCCCTTAATTCACCCCTCCACTTT. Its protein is CASSYGSLNSPLHF.

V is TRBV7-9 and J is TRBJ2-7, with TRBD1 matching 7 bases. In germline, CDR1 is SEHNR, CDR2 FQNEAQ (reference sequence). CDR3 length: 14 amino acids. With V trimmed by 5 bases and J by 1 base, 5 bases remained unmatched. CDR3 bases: TGTGCCAGCAGCGACCGGGACAGATCCTACGAGCAGTACTTC. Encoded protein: CASSDRDRSYEQYF.

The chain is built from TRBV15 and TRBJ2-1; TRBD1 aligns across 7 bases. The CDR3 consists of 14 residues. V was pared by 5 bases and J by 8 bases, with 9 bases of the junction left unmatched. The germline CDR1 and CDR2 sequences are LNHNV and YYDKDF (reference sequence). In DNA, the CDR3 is TGTGCCACCAGCGTTCAGACAGGGCGGGATGAGCAGTTCTTC. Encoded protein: CATSVQTGRDEQFF. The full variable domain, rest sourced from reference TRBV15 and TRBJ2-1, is DAMVIQNPRYQVTQFGKPVTLSCSQTLNHNVMYWYQQKSSQAPKLLFHYYDKDFNNEADTPDNFQSRRPNTSFCFLDIRSPGLGDTAMYLCATSVQTGRDEQFFGPGTRLTVL.

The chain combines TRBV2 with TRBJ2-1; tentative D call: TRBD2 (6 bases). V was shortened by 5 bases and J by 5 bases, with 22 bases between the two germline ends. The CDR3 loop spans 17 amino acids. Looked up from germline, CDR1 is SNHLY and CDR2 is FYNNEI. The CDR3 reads CASSPRLWGVSDNEQFF. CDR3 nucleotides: TGTGCCAGCAGTCCCCGCCTCTGGGGGGTTTCGGACAATGAGCAGTTCTTC.

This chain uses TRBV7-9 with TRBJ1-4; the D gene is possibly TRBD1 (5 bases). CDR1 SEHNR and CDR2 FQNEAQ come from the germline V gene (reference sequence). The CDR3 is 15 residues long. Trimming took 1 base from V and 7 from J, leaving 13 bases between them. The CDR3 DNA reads TGTGCCAGCAGCTTAGACAGGACCACGACTGAAAAACTGTTTTTT. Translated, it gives CASSLDRTTTEKLFF.

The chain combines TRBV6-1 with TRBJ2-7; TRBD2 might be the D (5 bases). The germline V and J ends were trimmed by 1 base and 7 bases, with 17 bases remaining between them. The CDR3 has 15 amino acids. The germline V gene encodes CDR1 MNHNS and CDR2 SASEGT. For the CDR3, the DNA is TGTGCCAGCAGTGAAGGGTCATATGTAACGGGAGAGCAGTACTTC. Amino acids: CASSEGSYVTGEQYF.

In nucleotides, the CDR3 is TGTGCCAGCAGATACCTAGCTGCTGGGGCCAACGTCCTGACTTTC. Translated: CASRYLAAGANVLTF. The genes are TRBV6-5 and TRBJ2-6; D might be TRBD2 (5 bases). This CDR3 contains 15 residues. V was shortened by 6 bases and J by 2 bases, with 11 bases between the two germline ends. Germline V gene data show CDR1 as MNHEY and CDR2 as SVGAGI.

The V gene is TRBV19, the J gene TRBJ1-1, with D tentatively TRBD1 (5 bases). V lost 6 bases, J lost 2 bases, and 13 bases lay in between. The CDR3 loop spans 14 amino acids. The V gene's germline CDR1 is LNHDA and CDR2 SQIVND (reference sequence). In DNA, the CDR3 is TGTGCCAGTAGCAGCAGGGTGAGTAACACTGAAGCTTTCTTT. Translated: CASSSRVSNTEAFF.

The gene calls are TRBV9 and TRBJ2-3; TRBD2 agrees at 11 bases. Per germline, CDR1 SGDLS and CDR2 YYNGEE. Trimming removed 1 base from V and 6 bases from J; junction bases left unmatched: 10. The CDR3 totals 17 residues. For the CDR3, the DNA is TGTGCCAGCAGCGTACAACCACTAGCGGGGGAACTGGATACGCAGTATTTT. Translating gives CASSVQPLAGELDTQYF.

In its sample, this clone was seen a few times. CDR3 protein: CASSKGGNTEAFF. The CDR3 coding sequence is TGTGCCAGCAGCAAAGGGGGGAACACTGAAGCTTTCTTT. The V call is TRBV7-3, the J call TRBJ1-1; a possible D gene is TRBD1 (6 bases). The V gene's germline CDR1 is SGHTA and CDR2 FQGTGA. The CDR3 covers 13 residues. V was shortened by 5 bases and J by 1 base, with 8 bases between the two germline ends.

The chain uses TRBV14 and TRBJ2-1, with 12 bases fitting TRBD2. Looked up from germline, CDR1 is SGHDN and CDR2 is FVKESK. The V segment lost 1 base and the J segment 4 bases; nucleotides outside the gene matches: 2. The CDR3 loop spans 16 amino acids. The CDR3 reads CASSQGTSGVYNEQFF. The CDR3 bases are TGTGCCAGCAGCCAAGGGACTAGCGGGGTATACAATGAGCAGTTCTTC.

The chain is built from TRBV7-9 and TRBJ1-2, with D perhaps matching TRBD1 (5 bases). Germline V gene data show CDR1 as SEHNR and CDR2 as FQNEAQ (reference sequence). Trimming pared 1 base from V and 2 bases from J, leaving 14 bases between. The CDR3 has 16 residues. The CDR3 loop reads CASSLGLGARNYGYTF. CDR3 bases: TGTGCCAGCAGCTTAGGTCTAGGGGCCCGAAACTATGGCTACACCTTC.

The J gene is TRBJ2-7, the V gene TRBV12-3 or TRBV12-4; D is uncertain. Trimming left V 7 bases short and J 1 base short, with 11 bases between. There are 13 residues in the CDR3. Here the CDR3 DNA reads TGTGCCAGCACCCCAAGCTCATCCTACGAGCAGTACTTC. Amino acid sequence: CASTPSSSYEQYF.

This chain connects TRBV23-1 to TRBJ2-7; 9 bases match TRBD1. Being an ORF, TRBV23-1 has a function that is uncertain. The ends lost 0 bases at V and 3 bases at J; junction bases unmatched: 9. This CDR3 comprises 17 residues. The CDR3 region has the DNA TGCGCCAGCAGTCAATCGTCCGGACAGGGGATGTACTACGAGCAGTACTTC. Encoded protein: CASSQSSGQGMYYEQYF.

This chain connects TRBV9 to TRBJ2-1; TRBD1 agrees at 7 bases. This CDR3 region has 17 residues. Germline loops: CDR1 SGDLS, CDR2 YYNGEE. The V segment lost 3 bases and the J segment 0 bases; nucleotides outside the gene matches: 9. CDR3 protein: CASSAGPTGSSYNEQFF. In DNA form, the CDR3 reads TGTGCCAGCAGCGCAGGTCCGACAGGGAGCTCCTACAATGAGCAGTTCTTC.

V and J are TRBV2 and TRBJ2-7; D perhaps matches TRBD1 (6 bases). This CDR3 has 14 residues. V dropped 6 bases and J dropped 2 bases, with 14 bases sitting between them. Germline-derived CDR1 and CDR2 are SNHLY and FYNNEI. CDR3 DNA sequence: TGTGCCAGCAGGGCGGCAGGGGTAACCTACGAGCAGTACTTC. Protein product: CASRAAGVTYEQYF.

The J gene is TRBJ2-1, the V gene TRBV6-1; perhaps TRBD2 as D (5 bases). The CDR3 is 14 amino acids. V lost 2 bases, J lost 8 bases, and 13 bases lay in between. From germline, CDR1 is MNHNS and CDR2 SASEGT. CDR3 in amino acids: CASSESPGSYEQFF. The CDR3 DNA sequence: TGTGCCAGCAGTGAAAGCCCGGGATCGTATGAGCAGTTCTTC.

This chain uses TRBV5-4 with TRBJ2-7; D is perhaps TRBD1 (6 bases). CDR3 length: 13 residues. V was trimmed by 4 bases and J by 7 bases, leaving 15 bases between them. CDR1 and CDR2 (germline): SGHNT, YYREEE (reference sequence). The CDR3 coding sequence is TGTGCCAGCAGCGCCGGCCAGGGGAATGAGCAGTACTTC. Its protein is CASSAGQGNEQYF. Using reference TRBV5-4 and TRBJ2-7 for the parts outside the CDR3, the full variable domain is ETGVTQSPTHLIKTRGQQVTLRCSSQSGHNTVSWYQQALGQGPQFIFQYYREEENGRGNFPPRFSGLQFPNYSSELNVNALELDDSALYLCASSAGQGNEQYFGPGTRLTVT.

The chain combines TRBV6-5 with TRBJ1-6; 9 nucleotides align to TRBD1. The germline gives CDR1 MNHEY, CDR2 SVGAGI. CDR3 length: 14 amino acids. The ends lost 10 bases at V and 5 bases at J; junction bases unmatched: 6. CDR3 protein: CATKRTGDNSPLHF. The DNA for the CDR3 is TGTGCCACAAAAAGGACAGGGGATAATTCACCCCTCCACTTT.

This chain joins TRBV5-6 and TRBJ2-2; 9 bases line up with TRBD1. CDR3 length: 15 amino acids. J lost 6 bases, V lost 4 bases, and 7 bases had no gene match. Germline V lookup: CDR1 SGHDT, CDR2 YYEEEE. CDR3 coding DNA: TGTGCCAGCAGCCAAGGGACAGGGCGTGCCGGGGAGCTGTTTTTT. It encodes CASSQGTGRAGELFF.

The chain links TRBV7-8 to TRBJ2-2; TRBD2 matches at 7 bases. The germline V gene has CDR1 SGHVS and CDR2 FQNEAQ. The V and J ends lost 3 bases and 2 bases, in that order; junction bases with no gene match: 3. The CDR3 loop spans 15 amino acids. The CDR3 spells CASSLSSGNTGELFF. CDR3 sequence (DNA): TGTGCCAGCAGCTTGTCTAGCGGAAACACCGGGGAGCTGTTTTTT.

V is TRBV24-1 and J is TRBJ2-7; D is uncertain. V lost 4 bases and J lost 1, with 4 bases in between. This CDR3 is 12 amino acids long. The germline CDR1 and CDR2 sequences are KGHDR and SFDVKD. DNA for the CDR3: TGTGCCACCAGTGACCCATCCTACGAGCAGTACTTC. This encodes CATSDPSYEQYF.

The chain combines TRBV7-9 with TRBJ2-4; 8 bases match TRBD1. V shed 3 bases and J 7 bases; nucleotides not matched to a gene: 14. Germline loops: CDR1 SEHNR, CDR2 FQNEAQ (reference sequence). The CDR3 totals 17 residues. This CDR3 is CASSLGTGNLVGNIQYF. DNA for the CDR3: TGTGCCAGCAGCTTGGGGACAGGCAACTTAGTGGGGAACATTCAGTACTTC.

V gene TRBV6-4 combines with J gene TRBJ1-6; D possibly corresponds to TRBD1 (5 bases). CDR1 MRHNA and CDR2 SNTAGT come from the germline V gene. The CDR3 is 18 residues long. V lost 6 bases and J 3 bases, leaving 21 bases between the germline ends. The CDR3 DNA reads TGTGCCAGCAGGGATCATGCTATTCGACAGATCTATAATTCACCCCTCCACTTT. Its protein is CASRDHAIRQIYNSPLHF.

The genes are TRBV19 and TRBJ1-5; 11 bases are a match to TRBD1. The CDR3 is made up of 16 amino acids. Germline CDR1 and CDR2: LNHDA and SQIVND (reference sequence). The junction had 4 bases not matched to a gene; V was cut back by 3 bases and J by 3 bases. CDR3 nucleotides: TGTGCCAGTAGTATGAGGACAGGGGGCTTCAATCAGCCCCAGCATTTT. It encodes CASSMRTGGFNQPQHF.

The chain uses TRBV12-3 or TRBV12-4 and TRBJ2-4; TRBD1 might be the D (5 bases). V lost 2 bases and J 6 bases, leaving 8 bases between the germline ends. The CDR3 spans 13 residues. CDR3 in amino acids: CASSLQGLNIQYF. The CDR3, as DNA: TGTGCCAGCAGTTTACAGGGTCTAAACATTCAGTACTTC.

This CDR3 is CASSVAGGVYNEQFF. The CDR3 DNA reads as TGTGCCAGCAGCGTAGCGGGGGGGGTCTACAATGAGCAGTTCTTC. The genes are TRBV9 and TRBJ2-1; TRBD2 matches 8 bases. CDR3 length: 15 amino acids. The germline CDR1 and CDR2 sequences are SGDLS and YYNGEE. V lost 0 bases, J lost 3 bases, and 2 bases stayed unmatched.

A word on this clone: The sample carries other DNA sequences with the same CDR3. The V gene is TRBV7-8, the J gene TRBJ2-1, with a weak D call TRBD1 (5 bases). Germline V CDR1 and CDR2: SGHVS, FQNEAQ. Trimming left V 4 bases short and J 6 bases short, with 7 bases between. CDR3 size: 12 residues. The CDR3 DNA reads TGTGCCAGCAGCTCTAGGGGCAATGAGCAGTTCTTC. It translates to CASSSRGNEQFF.

CDR3 loop: CASSEFLAGTYEQYF. The CDR3 DNA follows: TGTGCCAGCAGTGAATTTCTCGCAGGGACCTACGAGCAGTACTTC. V usage is TRBV25-1 and J usage is TRBJ2-7; maybe TRBD1 (5 bases). This CDR3 contains 15 residues. From germline, CDR1 is MGHDK and CDR2 SYGVNS. V gave up 1 base and J gave up 2 bases, with 12 bases separating them.

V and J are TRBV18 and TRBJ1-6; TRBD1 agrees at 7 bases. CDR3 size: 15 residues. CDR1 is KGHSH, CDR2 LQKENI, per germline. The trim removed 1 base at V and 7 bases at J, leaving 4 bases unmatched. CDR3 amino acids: CASSPQGAKNSPLHF. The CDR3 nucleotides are TGTGCCAGCTCACCACAGGGGGCTAAAAATTCACCCCTCCACTTT.

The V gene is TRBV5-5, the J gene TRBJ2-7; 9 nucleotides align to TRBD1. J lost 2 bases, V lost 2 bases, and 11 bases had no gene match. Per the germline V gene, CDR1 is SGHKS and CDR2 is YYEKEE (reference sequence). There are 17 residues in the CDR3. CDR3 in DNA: TGTGCCAGCAGCTTTAGGGACACGGGACAGGGCGCCTACGAGCAGTACTTC. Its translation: CASSFRDTGQGAYEQYF.